Listed below are T cell receptor beta chains from one sample, sequenced in a study of blood T cell repertoires in COVID-19. Sequencing used immunoSEQ multiplex PCR; TCRdb keeps in-frame clones, though not all of them. The table shows 250,000 or so clones, with around 82% occurring only once. The sequenced sample was peripheral blood. These receptor sequences come from a woman aged 70-85 years with acute or convalescent COVID-19. Each CDR3 is given with its conserved first and last residue. D genes are given only for firm matches. Expanded clones get a size class; other rows say once, few or many, or leave the size out.

v_call: TRBV5-4
d_call: -
j_call: TRBJ1-5
cdr3_length: 14
clone_size: -
cdr3_aa: CASSLRGSNQPQHF
cdr3_nt: TGTGCCAGCAGCCTCAGGGGTTCTAATCAGCCCCAGCATTTT

v_call: TRBV5-1
d_call: TRBD1
j_call: TRBJ1-1
cdr3_length: 14
clone_size: -
cdr3_aa: CASSAGTGDGDAFF
cdr3_nt: TGCGCCAGCAGCGCCGGGACAGGGGACGGTGACGCTTTCTTT

v_call: TRBV28
d_call: TRBD1
j_call: TRBJ1-6
cdr3_length: 15
clone_size: -
cdr3_aa: CASSSGQGRNSPLHF
cdr3_nt: TGTGCCAGCAGTTCCGGACAGGGGCGGAATTCACCCCTCCACTTT

v_call: TRBV5-1
d_call: -
j_call: TRBJ2-1
cdr3_length: 14
clone_size: -
cdr3_aa: CASSLQGIYNEQFF
cdr3_nt: TGCGCCAGCAGCTTGCAGGGAATCTACAATGAGCAGTTCTTC

v_call: TRBV5-1
d_call: -
j_call: TRBJ2-2
cdr3_length: 15
clone_size: -
cdr3_aa: CASSLLGAEYGELFF
cdr3_nt: TGCGCCAGCAGCTTGCTGGGGGCTGAGTACGGGGAGCTGTTTTTT

v_call: TRBV15
d_call: -
j_call: TRBJ1-5
cdr3_length: 14
clone_size: -
cdr3_aa: CATSRDRVAQPQHF
cdr3_nt: TGTGCCACCAGCAGAGACAGGGTCGCGCAGCCCCAGCATTTT

v_call: TRBV7-2
d_call: -
j_call: TRBJ1-5
cdr3_length: 15
clone_size: few
cdr3_aa: CASSVYGGSNQPQHF
cdr3_nt: TGTGCCAGCAGCGTATATGGGGGGAGCAATCAGCCCCAGCATTTT

v_call: TRBV19
d_call: TRBD1
j_call: TRBJ2-7
cdr3_length: 15
clone_size: -
cdr3_aa: CASSTPGTGTYEQYF
cdr3_nt: TGTGCCAGTAGTACTCCCGGGACAGGTACCTACGAGCAGTACTTC

v_call: TRBV6-2/TRBV6-3
d_call: -
j_call: TRBJ1-1
cdr3_length: 14
clone_size: -
cdr3_aa: CASSSRPGGTEAFF
cdr3_nt: TGTGCCAGCAGTTCCCGACCGGGTGGCACTGAAGCTTTCTTT

v_call: TRBV4-1
d_call: -
j_call: TRBJ1-3
cdr3_length: 13
clone_size: -
cdr3_aa: CASSQGHGDTIYF
cdr3_nt: TGCGCCAGCAGCCAAGGTCACGGGGACACCATATATTTT

v_call: TRBV7-8
d_call: TRBD1
j_call: TRBJ1-1
cdr3_length: 14
clone_size: -
cdr3_aa: CASSTRQGNTEAFF
cdr3_nt: TGTGCCAGCAGCACACGACAGGGGAACACTGAAGCTTTCTTT

v_call: TRBV7-2
d_call: -
j_call: TRBJ2-7
cdr3_length: 14
clone_size: -
cdr3_aa: CASSFFAGSYEQYF
cdr3_nt: TGTGCCAGCAGCTTTTTCGCGGGCTCCTACGAGCAGTACTTC

v_call: TRBV24-1
d_call: -
j_call: TRBJ2-5
cdr3_length: 18
clone_size: -
cdr3_aa: CATSDPTGALGAWETQYF
cdr3_nt: TGTGCCACCAGTGACCCGACAGGAGCTTTAGGGGCTTGGGAGACCCAGTACTTC

v_call: TRBV20-1
d_call: TRBD1
j_call: TRBJ1-1
cdr3_length: 15
clone_size: few
cdr3_aa: CSASWTGRGNTEAFF
cdr3_nt: TGCAGTGCTAGTTGGACAGGGCGAGGGAACACTGAAGCTTTCTTT

v_call: TRBV10-3
d_call: TRBD1
j_call: TRBJ2-2
cdr3_length: 13
clone_size: -
cdr3_aa: CAIRQGPTGELFF
cdr3_nt: TGTGCCATACGACAGGGACCCACCGGGGAGCTGTTTTTT

v_call: TRBV13
d_call: TRBD1
j_call: TRBJ1-1
cdr3_length: 15
clone_size: few
cdr3_aa: CASSAYRGQGTEAFF
cdr3_nt: TGTGCCAGCAGCGCATACAGGGGGCAGGGCACTGAAGCTTTCTTT

v_call: TRBV7-2
d_call: -
j_call: TRBJ1-1
cdr3_length: 15
clone_size: -
cdr3_aa: CASSLGGMKNTEAFF
cdr3_nt: TGTGCCAGCAGCTTAGGAGGGATGAAAAACACTGAAGCTTTCTTT

v_call: TRBV7-9
d_call: TRBD1
j_call: TRBJ1-2
cdr3_length: 14
clone_size: -
cdr3_aa: CASSRTNRGHGYTF
cdr3_nt: TGTGCCAGCAGCCGTACAAACAGGGGCCATGGCTACACCTTC

v_call: TRBV7-9
d_call: -
j_call: TRBJ1-4
cdr3_length: 14
clone_size: -
cdr3_aa: CASSLEGISEKLFF
cdr3_nt: TGTGCCAGCAGCTTAGAGGGGATTAGTGAAAAACTGTTTTTT

v_call: TRBV7-2
d_call: -
j_call: TRBJ1-6
cdr3_length: 14
clone_size: many
cdr3_aa: CASSSPTGGTPLHF
cdr3_nt: TGTGCCAGCAGCTCCCCAACTGGGGGCACACCCCTCCACTTT

v_call: TRBV7-8
d_call: TRBD1
j_call: TRBJ2-1
cdr3_length: 16
clone_size: -
cdr3_aa: CASSARQGLSYNEQFF
cdr3_nt: TGTGCCAGCAGCGCCCGACAGGGCCTCTCCTACAATGAGCAGTTCTTC

v_call: TRBV5-4
d_call: -
j_call: TRBJ1-2
cdr3_length: 12
clone_size: few
cdr3_aa: CASSFGNYGYTF
cdr3_nt: TGTGCCAGCAGCTTCGGTAACTATGGCTACACCTTC

v_call: TRBV5-1
d_call: TRBD2
j_call: TRBJ2-3
cdr3_length: 15
clone_size: few
cdr3_aa: CASSLVGGDPDTQYF
cdr3_nt: TGCGCCAGCAGCTTGGTTGGGGGGGACCCAGATACGCAGTATTTT

v_call: TRBV6-2/TRBV6-3
d_call: TRBD1
j_call: TRBJ1-5
cdr3_length: 15
clone_size: -
cdr3_aa: CASSPIGTGRQPQHF
cdr3_nt: TGTGCCAGCAGTCCCATAGGGACAGGGAGGCAGCCCCAGCATTTT

v_call: TRBV19
d_call: -
j_call: TRBJ1-5
cdr3_length: 16
clone_size: -
cdr3_aa: CASSSPTGTSNQPQHF
cdr3_nt: TGTGCCAGTAGTTCCCCTACAGGGACCAGCAATCAGCCCCAGCATTTT

v_call: TRBV6-5
d_call: -
j_call: TRBJ1-1
cdr3_length: 13
clone_size: -
cdr3_aa: CASSYSQGTEAFF
cdr3_nt: TGTGCCAGCAGTTACTCACAGGGCACTGAAGCTTTCTTT

v_call: TRBV11-2
d_call: -
j_call: TRBJ1-1
cdr3_length: 16
clone_size: -
cdr3_aa: CASSFNSRQGNTEAFF
cdr3_nt: TGTGCCAGCAGCTTTAATAGCAGGCAGGGGAACACTGAAGCTTTCTTT

v_call: TRBV7-8
d_call: -
j_call: TRBJ1-1
cdr3_length: 14
clone_size: -
cdr3_aa: CASSSPTLNTEAFF
cdr3_nt: TGTGCCAGCAGCTCCCCTACCTTGAACACTGAAGCTTTCTTT

v_call: TRBV6-1
d_call: -
j_call: TRBJ1-5
cdr3_length: 11
clone_size: -
cdr3_aa: CASSDGQPQHF
cdr3_nt: TGTGCCAGCAGTGACGGTCAGCCCCAGCATTTT

v_call: TRBV5-1
d_call: TRBD2
j_call: TRBJ2-3
cdr3_length: 15
clone_size: -
cdr3_aa: CASRLSGDALDTQYF
cdr3_nt: TGCGCCAGCAGGCTAAGCGGGGACGCGCTGGATACGCAGTATTTT

v_call: TRBV7-2
d_call: TRBD1
j_call: TRBJ1-2
cdr3_length: 14
clone_size: -
cdr3_aa: CASSSGTGAYGYTF
cdr3_nt: TGTGCCAGCAGCTCCGGGACAGGGGCCTATGGCTACACCTTC

v_call: TRBV5-8
d_call: TRBD2
j_call: TRBJ2-5
cdr3_length: 19
clone_size: few
cdr3_aa: CASSARSISGGHYQETQYF
cdr3_nt: TGTGCCAGCAGCGCGAGATCGATTAGCGGGGGCCATTACCAAGAGACCCAGTACTTC

v_call: TRBV7-2
d_call: TRBD2
j_call: TRBJ2-1
cdr3_length: 17
clone_size: -
cdr3_aa: CASSLRLAGETYNEQFF
cdr3_nt: TGTGCCAGCAGCTTACGACTAGCGGGGGAGACTTACAATGAGCAGTTCTTC

v_call: TRBV28
d_call: TRBD1
j_call: TRBJ1-6
cdr3_length: 15
clone_size: once
cdr3_aa: CASCSGGTDNSPLHF
cdr3_nt: TGTGCCAGCTGCAGTGGGGGGACAGATAATTCACCCCTCCACTTT

v_call: TRBV28
d_call: TRBD1
j_call: TRBJ1-5
cdr3_length: 18
clone_size: -
cdr3_aa: CASSLNRDRVGSNQPQHF
cdr3_nt: TGTGCCAGCAGTTTAAACCGGGACAGGGTGGGTAGCAATCAGCCCCAGCATTTT

v_call: TRBV7-9
d_call: -
j_call: TRBJ2-5
cdr3_length: 13
clone_size: -
cdr3_aa: CASKAGNQETQYF
cdr3_nt: TGTGCCAGTAAAGCAGGGAACCAAGAGACCCAGTACTTC

v_call: TRBV4-1
d_call: TRBD1
j_call: TRBJ1-1
cdr3_length: 15
clone_size: -
cdr3_aa: CASSRSPGGSTEAFF
cdr3_nt: TGCGCCAGCAGCCGTTCCCCAGGGGGCTCAACTGAAGCTTTCTTT

v_call: TRBV11-3
d_call: TRBD2
j_call: TRBJ2-7
cdr3_length: 13
clone_size: -
cdr3_aa: CASSSGGAYEQYF
cdr3_nt: TGTGCCAGCAGCAGCGGGGGGGCCTACGAGCAGTACTTC

v_call: TRBV29-1
d_call: TRBD2
j_call: TRBJ2-1
cdr3_length: 19
clone_size: -
cdr3_aa: CSVSLPERGTSGGRVEQFF
cdr3_nt: TGCAGCGTTTCTCTCCCCGAGCGGGGGACGAGCGGGGGGCGGGTTGAGCAGTTCTTC

v_call: TRBV29-1
d_call: TRBD1
j_call: TRBJ2-5
cdr3_length: 13
clone_size: -
cdr3_aa: CSVRDSRQETQYF
cdr3_nt: TGCAGCGTTAGGGACAGCCGACAAGAGACCCAGTACTTC

v_call: TRBV12-3/TRBV12-4
d_call: TRBD1
j_call: TRBJ2-7
cdr3_length: 12
clone_size: -
cdr3_aa: CASSRTGNEQYF
cdr3_nt: TGTGCCAGCAGCCGGACAGGGAACGAGCAGTACTTC

v_call: TRBV2
d_call: -
j_call: TRBJ1-4
cdr3_length: 13
clone_size: -
cdr3_aa: CASKGRVNEKLFF
cdr3_nt: TGTGCCAGCAAAGGCAGGGTTAATGAAAAACTGTTTTTT

v_call: TRBV21-1
d_call: -
j_call: TRBJ1-1
cdr3_length: 14
clone_size: -
cdr3_aa: CASSKGDRATEAFF
cdr3_nt: TGTGCCAGCAGCAAGGGGGACAGGGCCACTGAAGCTTTCTTT

v_call: TRBV2
d_call: TRBD2
j_call: TRBJ2-3
cdr3_length: 15
clone_size: -
cdr3_aa: CASSVAAGGTDTQYF
cdr3_nt: TGTGCCAGCAGTGTGGCGGCGGGGGGGACAGATACGCAGTATTTT

v_call: TRBV19
d_call: TRBD1
j_call: TRBJ2-2
cdr3_length: 15
clone_size: -
cdr3_aa: CASRTGTGVAGELFF
cdr3_nt: TGTGCCAGTAGGACCGGGACAGGGGTAGCCGGGGAGCTGTTTTTT

v_call: TRBV10-1
d_call: -
j_call: TRBJ1-4
cdr3_length: 14
clone_size: once
cdr3_aa: CASSGAGGGEKLFF
cdr3_nt: TGCGCCAGCAGTGGGGCAGGAGGTGGTGAAAAACTGTTTTTT

v_call: TRBV3-1/TRBV3-2
d_call: TRBD2
j_call: TRBJ2-1
cdr3_length: 14
clone_size: -
cdr3_aa: CATTRTSSYNEQFF
cdr3_nt: TGTGCCACCACTAGGACTAGCTCCTACAATGAGCAGTTCTTC

v_call: TRBV20-1
d_call: -
j_call: TRBJ1-5
cdr3_length: 15
clone_size: -
cdr3_aa: CSASRGSDSNQPQHF
cdr3_nt: TGCAGTGCTAGTCGTGGCAGCGATAGCAATCAGCCCCAGCATTTT

v_call: TRBV5-1
d_call: -
j_call: TRBJ2-5
cdr3_length: 14
clone_size: -
cdr3_aa: CASSFQGSEETQYF
cdr3_nt: TGCGCCAGCAGCTTTCAGGGGTCGGAGGAGACCCAGTACTTC

v_call: TRBV9
d_call: TRBD2
j_call: TRBJ2-1
cdr3_length: 15
clone_size: -
cdr3_aa: CASSPSGTTGNEQFF
cdr3_nt: TGTGCCAGCAGCCCCTCCGGGACTACCGGGAATGAGCAGTTCTTC

v_call: TRBV5-6
d_call: -
j_call: TRBJ1-5
cdr3_length: 14
clone_size: -
cdr3_aa: CASSFLNSNQPQHF
cdr3_nt: TGTGCCAGCAGCTTCCTAAATAGCAATCAGCCCCAGCATTTT

v_call: TRBV7-2
d_call: TRBD1
j_call: TRBJ2-7
cdr3_length: 16
clone_size: -
cdr3_aa: CASSPSGTVIFYEQYF
cdr3_nt: TGTGCCAGCAGCCCCTCCGGGACAGTAATATTTTACGAGCAGTACTTC